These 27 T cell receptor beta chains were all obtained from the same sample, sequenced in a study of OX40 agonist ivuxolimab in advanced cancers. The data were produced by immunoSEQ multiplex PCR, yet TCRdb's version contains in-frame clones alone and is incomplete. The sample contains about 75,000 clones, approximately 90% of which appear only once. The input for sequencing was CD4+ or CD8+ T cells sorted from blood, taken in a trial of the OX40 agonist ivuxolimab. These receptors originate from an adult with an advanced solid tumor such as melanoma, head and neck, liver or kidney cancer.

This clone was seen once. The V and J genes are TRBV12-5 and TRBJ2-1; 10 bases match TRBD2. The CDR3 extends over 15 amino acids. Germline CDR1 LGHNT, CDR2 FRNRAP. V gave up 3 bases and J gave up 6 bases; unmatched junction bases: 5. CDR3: CASGFTSGVVNEQFF. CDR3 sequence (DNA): TGTGCTAGTGGTTTCACTAGCGGGGTTGTCAATGAGCAGTTCTTC.

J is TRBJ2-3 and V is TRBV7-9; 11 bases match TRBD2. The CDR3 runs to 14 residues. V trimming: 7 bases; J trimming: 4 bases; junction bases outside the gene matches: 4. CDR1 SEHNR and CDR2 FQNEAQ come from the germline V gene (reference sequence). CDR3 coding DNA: TGTGCCAGCATACTAGCGGGAGTGCCAGATACGCAGTATTTT. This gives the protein CASILAGVPDTQYF.

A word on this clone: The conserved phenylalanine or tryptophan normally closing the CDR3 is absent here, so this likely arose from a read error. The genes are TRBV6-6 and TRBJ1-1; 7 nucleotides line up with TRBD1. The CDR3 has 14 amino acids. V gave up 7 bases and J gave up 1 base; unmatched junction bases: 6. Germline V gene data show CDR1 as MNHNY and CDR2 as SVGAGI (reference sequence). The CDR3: CASKKGAENTEAFL. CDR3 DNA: TGTGCCAGCAAGAAGGGGGCAGAGAACACTGAAGCTTTCCTT.

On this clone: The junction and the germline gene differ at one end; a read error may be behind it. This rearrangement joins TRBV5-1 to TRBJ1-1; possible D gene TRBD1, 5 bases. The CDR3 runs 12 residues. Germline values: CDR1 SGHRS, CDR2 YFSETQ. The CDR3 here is CASSTGTVPPLF. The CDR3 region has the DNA TGCGCCAGCAGTACCGGGACGGTGCCGCCTTTATTT.

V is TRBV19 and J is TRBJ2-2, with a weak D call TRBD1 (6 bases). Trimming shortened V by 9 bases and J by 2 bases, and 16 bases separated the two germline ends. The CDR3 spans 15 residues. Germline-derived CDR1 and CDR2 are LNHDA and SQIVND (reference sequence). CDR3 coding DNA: TGTGCCAGCAGAACCGGGACATTTAACACCGGGGAGCTGTTTTTT. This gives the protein CASRTGTFNTGELFF.

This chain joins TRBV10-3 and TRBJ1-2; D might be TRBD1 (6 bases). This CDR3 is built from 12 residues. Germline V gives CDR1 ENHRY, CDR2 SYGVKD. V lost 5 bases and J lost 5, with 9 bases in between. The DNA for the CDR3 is TGTGCCATCAGTCACAGGGAATATGGCTACACCTTC. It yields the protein CAISHREYGYTF.

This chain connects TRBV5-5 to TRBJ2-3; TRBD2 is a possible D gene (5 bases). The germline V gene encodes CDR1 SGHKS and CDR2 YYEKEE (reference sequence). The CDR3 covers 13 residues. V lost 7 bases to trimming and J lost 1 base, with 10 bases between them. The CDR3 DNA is TGTGCCAGCTTGTCAGCGGGCACAGATACGCAGTATTTT. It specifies CASLSAGTDTQYF.

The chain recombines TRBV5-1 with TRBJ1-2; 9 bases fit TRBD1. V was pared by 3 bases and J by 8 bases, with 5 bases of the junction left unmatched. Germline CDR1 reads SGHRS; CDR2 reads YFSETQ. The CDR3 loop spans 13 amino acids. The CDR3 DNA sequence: TGCGCCAGCAGCTCACAGGGGGCGCAAGGCTACACCTTC. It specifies CASSSQGAQGYTF.

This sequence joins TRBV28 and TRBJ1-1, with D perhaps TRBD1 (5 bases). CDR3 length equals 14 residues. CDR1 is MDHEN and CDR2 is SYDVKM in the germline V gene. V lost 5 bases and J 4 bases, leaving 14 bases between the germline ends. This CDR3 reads CASSGGYAGTEAFF. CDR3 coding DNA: TGTGCCAGCAGTGGGGGGTATGCGGGCACTGAAGCTTTCTTT.

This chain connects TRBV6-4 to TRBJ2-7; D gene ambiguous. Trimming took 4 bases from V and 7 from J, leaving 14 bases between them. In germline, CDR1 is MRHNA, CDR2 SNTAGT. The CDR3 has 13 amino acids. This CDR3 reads CASSAREGEEQYF. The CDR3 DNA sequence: TGTGCCAGCAGTGCACGAGAAGGCGAGGAGCAGTACTTC.

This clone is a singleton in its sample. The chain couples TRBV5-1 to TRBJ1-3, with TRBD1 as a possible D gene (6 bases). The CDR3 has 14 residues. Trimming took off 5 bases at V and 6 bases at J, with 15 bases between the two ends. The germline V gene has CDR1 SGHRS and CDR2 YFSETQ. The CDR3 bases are TGCGCCAGCAGGCTCGAACAGGGTATAAACACCATATATTTT. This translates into CASRLEQGINTIYF. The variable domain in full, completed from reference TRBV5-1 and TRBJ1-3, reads KAGVTQTPRYLIKTRGQQVTLSCSPISGHRSVSWYQQTPGQGLQFLFEYFSETQRNKGNFPGRFSGRQFSNSRSEMNVSTLELGDSALYLCASRLEQGINTIYFGEGSWLTVV.

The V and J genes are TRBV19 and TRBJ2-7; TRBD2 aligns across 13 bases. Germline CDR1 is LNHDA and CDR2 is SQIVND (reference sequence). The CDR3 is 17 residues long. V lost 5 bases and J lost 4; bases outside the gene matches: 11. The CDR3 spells CASSPWGGTSGTYEQYF. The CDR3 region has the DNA TGTGCCAGTAGTCCCTGGGGCGGGACTAGCGGGACGTACGAGCAGTACTTC.

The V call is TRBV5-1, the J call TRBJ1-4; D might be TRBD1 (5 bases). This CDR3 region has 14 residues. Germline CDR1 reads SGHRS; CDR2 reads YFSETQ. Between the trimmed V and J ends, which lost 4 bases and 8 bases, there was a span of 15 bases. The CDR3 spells CASSPLAQGEKLFF. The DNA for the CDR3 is TGCGCCAGCAGCCCATTAGCGCAGGGAGAAAAACTGTTTTTT.

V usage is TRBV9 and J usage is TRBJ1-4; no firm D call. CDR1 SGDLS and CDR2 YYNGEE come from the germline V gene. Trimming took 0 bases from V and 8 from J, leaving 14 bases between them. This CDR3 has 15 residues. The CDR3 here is CASSVDQQVGEKLFF. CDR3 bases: TGTGCCAGCAGCGTAGATCAACAAGTAGGGGAAAAACTGTTTTTT.

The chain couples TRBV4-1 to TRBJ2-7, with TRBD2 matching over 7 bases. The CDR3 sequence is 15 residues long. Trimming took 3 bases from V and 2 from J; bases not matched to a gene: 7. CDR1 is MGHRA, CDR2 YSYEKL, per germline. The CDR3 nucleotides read TGCGCCAGCAGCCAGTCCTCCGGGACTACCTACGAGCAGTACTTC. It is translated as CASSQSSGTTYEQYF.

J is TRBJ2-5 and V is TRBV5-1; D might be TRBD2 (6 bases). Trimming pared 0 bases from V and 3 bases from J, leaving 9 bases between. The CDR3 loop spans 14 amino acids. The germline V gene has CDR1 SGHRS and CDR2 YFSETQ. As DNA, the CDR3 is TGCGCCAGCAGCTTGGGTGGAGGGGAAGAGACCCAGTACTTC. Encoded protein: CASSLGGGEETQYF.

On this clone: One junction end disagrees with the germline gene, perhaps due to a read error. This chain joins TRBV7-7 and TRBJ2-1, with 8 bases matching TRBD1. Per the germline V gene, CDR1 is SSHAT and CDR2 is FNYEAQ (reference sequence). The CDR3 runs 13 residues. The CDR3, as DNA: TGTGCTAGCAGCTCCGGACAGGGTAATGAGCAGTTCTTC. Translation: CASSSGQGNEQFF.

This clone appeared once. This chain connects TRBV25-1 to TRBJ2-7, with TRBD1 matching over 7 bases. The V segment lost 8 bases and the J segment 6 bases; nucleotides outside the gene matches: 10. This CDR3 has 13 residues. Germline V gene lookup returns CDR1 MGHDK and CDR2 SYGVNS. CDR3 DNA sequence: TGTGCCAGCCGCAGACACAGGGGTGGCGAGCAGTACTTC. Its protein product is CASRRHRGGEQYF.

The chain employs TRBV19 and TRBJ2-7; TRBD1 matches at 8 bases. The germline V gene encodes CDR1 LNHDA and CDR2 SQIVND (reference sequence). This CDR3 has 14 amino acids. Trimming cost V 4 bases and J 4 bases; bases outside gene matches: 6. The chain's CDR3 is CASSTGQGTYEQYF. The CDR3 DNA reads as TGTGCCAGTAGTACTGGACAGGGAACGTACGAGCAGTACTTC.

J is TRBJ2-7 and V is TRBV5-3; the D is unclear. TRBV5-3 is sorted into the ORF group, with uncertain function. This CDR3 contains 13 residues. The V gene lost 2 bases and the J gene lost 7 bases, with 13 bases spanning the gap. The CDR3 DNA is TGTGCCAGAAGCTTCCCGGACGGCAAGGAGCAGTACTTC. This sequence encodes CARSFPDGKEQYF.

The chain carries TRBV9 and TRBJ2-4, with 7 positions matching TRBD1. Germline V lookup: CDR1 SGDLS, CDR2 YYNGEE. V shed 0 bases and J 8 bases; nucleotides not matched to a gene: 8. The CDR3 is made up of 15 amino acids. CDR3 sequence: CASSVGDRERDIQYF. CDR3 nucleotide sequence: TGTGCCAGCAGCGTAGGCGACAGGGAGAGGGACATTCAGTACTTC.

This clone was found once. The CDR3 coding sequence is TGTGCCAGCAGCTTAGGGCCCCTGGGGACAGATACGCAGTATTTT. Encoded protein: CASSLGPLGTDTQYF. The chain employs TRBV7-3 and TRBJ2-3; D remains ambiguous. Trimming stripped 2 bases from V and 3 bases from J, with 12 bases between. CDR1 and CDR2 (germline): SGHTA, FQGTGA. The CDR3 loop spans 15 amino acids.

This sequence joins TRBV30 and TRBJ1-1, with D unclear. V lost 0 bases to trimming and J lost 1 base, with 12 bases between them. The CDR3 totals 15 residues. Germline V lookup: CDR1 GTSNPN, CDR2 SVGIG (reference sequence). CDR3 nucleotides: TGTGCCTGGAGTGTACTCTCAGCGCGGAACACTGAAGCTTTCTTT. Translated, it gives CAWSVLSARNTEAFF.

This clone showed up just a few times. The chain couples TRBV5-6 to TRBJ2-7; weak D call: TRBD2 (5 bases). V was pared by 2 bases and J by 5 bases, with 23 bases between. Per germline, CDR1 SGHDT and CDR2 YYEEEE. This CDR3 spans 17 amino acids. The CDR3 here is CASSFRTSHRRRDEQYF. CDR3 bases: TGTGCCAGCAGCTTCAGGACCAGCCATCGCCGGCGGGACGAGCAGTACTTC. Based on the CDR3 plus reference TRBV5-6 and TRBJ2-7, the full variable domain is DAGVTQSPTHLIKTRGQQVTLRCSPKSGHDTVSWYQQALGQGPQFIFQYYEEEERQRGNFPDRFSGHQFPNYSSELNVNALLLGDSALYLCASSFRTSHRRRDEQYFGPGTRLTVT.

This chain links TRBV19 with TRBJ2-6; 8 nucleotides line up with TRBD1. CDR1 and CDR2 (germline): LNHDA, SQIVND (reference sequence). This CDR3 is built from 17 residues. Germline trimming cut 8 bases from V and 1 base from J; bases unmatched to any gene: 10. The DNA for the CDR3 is TGTGCCAGTGCCCCGGGGACAGGCCAATCTGGGGCCAACGTCCTGACTTTC. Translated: CASAPGTGQSGANVLTF.

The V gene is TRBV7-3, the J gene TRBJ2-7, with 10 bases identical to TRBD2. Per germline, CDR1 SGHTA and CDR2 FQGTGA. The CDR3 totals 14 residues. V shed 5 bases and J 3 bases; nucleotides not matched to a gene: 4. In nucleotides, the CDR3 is TGTGCCAGCAGCCCCTCTAGCGGGAGCTACGAGCAGTACTTC. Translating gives CASSPSSGSYEQYF.

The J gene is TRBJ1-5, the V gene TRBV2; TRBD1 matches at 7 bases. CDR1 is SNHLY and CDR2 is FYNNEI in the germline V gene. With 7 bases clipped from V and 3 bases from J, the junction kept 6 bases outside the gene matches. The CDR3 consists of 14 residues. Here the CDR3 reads CASTRGQNNQPQHF. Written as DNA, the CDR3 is TGTGCCAGCACGAGGGGACAGAACAATCAGCCCCAGCATTTT.